The 31 T cell receptor beta chains in this list originate from one sample, sequenced in a study of cytomegalovirus exposure and HLA in healthy donors. Sequenced by immunoSEQ multiplex PCR; TCRdb stores in-frame clones only, minus some. The table includes over 150,000 clones, 85% to 90% detected once. The source material was PBMCs. The source of these receptors is a man aged 18 to 30 in good health and CMV-seropositive.

This clone was recorded once. The V call is TRBV30, the J call TRBJ2-1, with TRBD2 matching over 8 bases. The CDR3 loop spans 17 amino acids. Per germline, CDR1 GTSNPN and CDR2 SVGIG (reference sequence). Trimming cost V 3 bases and J 7 bases; bases outside gene matches: 17. The CDR3 DNA reads as TGTGCCTGGAGATCTTCTTATAGAGCGGGAGTAGGGAATGAGCAGTTCTTC. As protein: CAWRSSYRAGVGNEQFF.

V gene TRBV6-5 combines with J gene TRBJ1-1; 9 nucleotides match TRBD1. This CDR3 spans 13 amino acids. Per the germline V gene, CDR1 is MNHEY and CDR2 is SVGAGI. J was trimmed by 5 bases and V by 5 bases; bases with no gene match: 3. CDR3 bases: TGTGCCAGCAGTCCGGGACAGGGAACTGAAGCTTTCTTT. Amino acids: CASSPGQGTEAFF.

The gene calls are TRBV27 and TRBJ1-5; 7 bases fit TRBD1. The CDR3 runs to 14 residues. The germline gives CDR1 MNHEY, CDR2 SMNVEV (reference sequence). Trimming took 5 bases from V and 6 from J; bases not matched to a gene: 7. In DNA, the CDR3 is TGTGCCAGCAGTGGCGACAGGGTTGGTCAGCCCCAGCATTTT. Protein: CASSGDRVGQPQHF.

This rearrangement joins TRBV7-6 to TRBJ2-2, with a tentative D call TRBD1 (6 bases). CDR3 size: 18 residues. V lost 5 bases and J lost 4, with 23 bases in between. Germline lookup yields CDR1 SGHVS and CDR2 FNYEAQ. The CDR3, as DNA: TGTGCCAGCAGCCCCCGTAGTTTGGGGGCCCTGGGCACCGGGGAGCTGTTTTTT. Amino acid sequence: CASSPRSLGALGTGELFF. The full variable domain, with the rest looked up from reference TRBV7-6 and TRBJ2-2, is GAGVSQSPRYKVTKRGQDVALRCDPISGHVSLYWYRQALGQGPEFLTYFNYEAQQDKSGLPNDRFSAERPEGSISTLTIQRTEQRDSAMYRCASSPRSLGALGTGELFFGEGSRLTVL.

V and J are TRBV6-1 and TRBJ1-2; D may be TRBD1 (6 bases). The V and J ends lost 0 bases and 8 bases respectively, with 16 bases between them. From germline, CDR1 is MNHNS and CDR2 SASEGT. CDR3 length: 15 amino acids. Written as DNA, the CDR3 is TGTGCCAGCAGTGAAGCGCTCCAGCAGGGGAAAGGCTACACCTTC. It encodes CASSEALQQGKGYTF.

This sequence joins TRBV7-9 and TRBJ2-2, with no clear D. V was pared by 5 bases and J by 7 bases, with 5 bases between. Germline CDR1 SEHNR, CDR2 FQNEAQ (reference sequence). This CDR3 is 11 amino acids long. CDR3 bases: TGTGCCAGCAGCGGGCTCGGGGAGCTGTTTTTT. It encodes CASSGLGELFF.

The chain joins TRBV18 to TRBJ2-5, with 9 bases fitting TRBD2. Germline CDR1 KGHSH, CDR2 LQKENI. Germline trimming cut 6 bases from V and 0 bases from J; bases unmatched to any gene: 2. The CDR3 totals 14 residues. This chain's CDR3 is CASSSGRYQETQYF. In DNA, the CDR3 is TGTGCCAGCTCGAGCGGGAGGTACCAAGAGACCCAGTACTTC.

V and J are TRBV7-3 and TRBJ2-1; 7 bases are shared with TRBD1. The CDR3 sequence is 13 residues long. V was clipped by 5 bases and J by 6 bases; unmatched bases: 4. Germline CDR1 SGHTA, CDR2 FQGTGA. CDR3 region: CASSTRQGNEQFF. The CDR3 nucleotides read TGTGCCAGCAGCACCCGACAGGGCAATGAGCAGTTCTTC.

CDR3 in amino acids: CSVGLAGVYNEQFF. DNA of the CDR3: TGCAGCGTGGGACTAGCGGGAGTGTACAATGAGCAGTTCTTC. The V gene is TRBV29-1, the J gene TRBJ2-1; TRBD2 agrees at 14 bases. The CDR3 consists of 14 residues. CDR1 is SQVTM and CDR2 is ANQGSEA in the germline V gene. The V gene end was trimmed by 6 bases and the J gene end by 4 bases; junction bases not matched to a gene: 2.

The J gene is TRBJ1-1, the V gene TRBV28; D may be TRBD1 (6 bases). The CDR3 has 10 residues. Deletions cut 7 bases from V and 11 bases from J, with 11 bases between. The germline gives CDR1 MDHEN, CDR2 SYDVKM. The DNA of the CDR3 is TGTGCCAGCATACAGGGTGTTGCTTTCTTT. Amino acids: CASIQGVAFF.

This chain joins TRBV5-1 and TRBJ2-3, with 9 positions matching TRBD2. After removal of 0 bases from V and 3 bases from J, the junction contained 11 bases not matched to a gene. This CDR3 is 18 amino acids long. Germline loops: CDR1 SGHRS, CDR2 YFSETQ. CDR3 coding DNA: TGCGCCAGCAGCTTGGATTCCCAGCGACTAGCGGAAACAGATACGCAGTATTTT. Its translation: CASSLDSQRLAETDTQYF.

The chain has TRBV28 and TRBJ1-1; D unclear. V was shortened by 7 bases and J by 3 bases, with 12 bases between the two germline ends. The CDR3 is 13 amino acids. Germline V gene lookup returns CDR1 MDHEN and CDR2 SYDVKM. CDR3 residues: CASKIREDTEAFF. CDR3 nucleotides: TGTGCCAGCAAGATCCGGGAGGACACTGAAGCTTTCTTT.

This chain uses TRBV30 with TRBJ2-1; 10 nucleotides line up with TRBD2. The CDR3 loop spans 15 amino acids. The V gene's germline CDR1 is GTSNPN and CDR2 SVGIG (reference sequence). V was clipped by 0 bases and J by 7 bases; unmatched bases: 6. CDR3 protein: CAWSVPSGSGNEQFF. CDR3 DNA sequence: TGTGCCTGGAGTGTACCTAGCGGGAGCGGTAATGAGCAGTTCTTC.

This chain's CDR3 is CASSLSVQETQYF. CDR3 DNA sequence: TGTGCCAGCAGCTTATCAGTTCAAGAGACCCAGTACTTC. The chain employs TRBV7-3 and TRBJ2-5; no reliable D call. Trimming pared 2 bases from V and 2 bases from J, leaving 6 bases between. Germline V gene lookup returns CDR1 SGHTA and CDR2 FQGTGA. This CDR3 contains 13 residues.

The rearrangement uses TRBV29-1 and TRBJ1-2, with 8 bases lining up with TRBD1. Losses at the gene ends were 7 bases for V and 3 bases for J; bases not matched to a gene: 4. The CDR3 extends over 12 amino acids. Germline CDR1 SQVTM, CDR2 ANQGSEA. The CDR3 region is CSADRGYYGYTF. The CDR3 DNA is TGCAGCGCTGACAGGGGTTACTATGGCTACACCTTC.

This clone occurred once. The chain recombines TRBV4-2 with TRBJ2-7, with 7 bases fitting TRBD1. V gave up 2 bases and J gave up 3 bases; unmatched junction bases: 4. CDR1 is LGHNA and CDR2 is YNFKEQ in the germline V gene. The CDR3 extends over 14 amino acids. The CDR3 DNA sequence: TGTGCCAGCAGCCAACGGGACAGATTCTACGAGCAGTACTTC. Amino acid sequence: CASSQRDRFYEQYF.

The chain recombines TRBV27 with TRBJ2-1; 10 bases line up with TRBD2. The junction had 10 bases not matched to a gene; V was cut back by 3 bases and J by 2 bases. Germline V gene data show CDR1 as MNHEY and CDR2 as SMNVEV (reference sequence). This CDR3 has 18 amino acids. CDR3 coding DNA: TGTGCCAGCAGTTTGCGGCGTTTAGCGGGAGGTACCTACAATGAGCAGTTCTTC. Residues: CASSLRRLAGGTYNEQFF.

This rearrangement joins TRBV9 to TRBJ1-2, with 7 positions matching TRBD1. The V gene end was trimmed by 0 bases and the J gene end by 3 bases; junction bases not matched to a gene: 5. Germline CDR1 reads SGDLS; CDR2 reads YYNGEE. The CDR3 length is 15 residues. The CDR3 DNA reads as TGTGCCAGCAGCGTAGATCGAGACAGGGACTATGGCTACACCTTC. It encodes CASSVDRDRDYGYTF.

The CDR3 protein is CASTPLAGVEQFF. The DNA for the CDR3 is TGTGCCAGCACTCCCCTAGCGGGAGTTGAGCAGTTCTTC. The chain has TRBV6-6 and TRBJ2-1; 10 bases are shared with TRBD2. The CDR3 runs 13 residues. With V trimmed by 7 bases and J by 9 bases, 6 bases remained unmatched. The germline V gene encodes CDR1 MNHNY and CDR2 SVGAGI (reference sequence).

V gene TRBV6-1 combines with J gene TRBJ1-5, with D uncertain. The germline V gene has CDR1 MNHNS and CDR2 SASEGT. This CDR3 comprises 13 residues. Trimming shortened V by 7 bases and J by 4 bases, and 11 bases separated the two germline ends. In DNA form, the CDR3 reads TGTGCCAGCAACGACGGACTAAATCAGCCCCAGCATTTT. It specifies CASNDGLNQPQHF.

This chain joins TRBV19 and TRBJ2-1; TRBD2 matches at 9 bases. V gave up 5 bases and J gave up 5 bases; unmatched junction bases: 7. Germline V gene sequence: CDR1 LNHDA, CDR2 SQIVND (reference sequence). The CDR3 loop spans 15 amino acids. The CDR3 DNA follows: TGTGCCAGTAGTCCCGGACTAGCGAGCGACAATGAGCAGTTCTTC. This encodes CASSPGLASDNEQFF.

This CDR3 reads CASLNRGGGTYEQYF. CDR3 nucleotide sequence: TGTGCCAGCCTAAATCGGGGAGGCGGGACCTACGAGCAGTACTTC. This chain joins TRBV28 and TRBJ2-7; perhaps TRBD2 as D (6 bases). Germline V lookup: CDR1 MDHEN, CDR2 SYDVKM. This CDR3 has 15 residues. The V end was cut by 8 bases, the J end by 2 bases, with 19 bases between.

The chain combines TRBV6-1 with TRBJ2-1; maybe TRBD1 (6 bases). Germline values: CDR1 MNHNS, CDR2 SASEGT. The length of the CDR3 is 15 residues. Deletions cut 6 bases from V and 0 bases from J, with 12 bases between. The CDR3 region is CASRNTGNSYNEQFF. CDR3 nucleotides: TGTGCCAGCAGAAACACAGGGAACTCCTACAATGAGCAGTTCTTC.

V is TRBV18 and J is TRBJ1-1; D unresolved. The CDR3 totals 14 residues. The germline gives CDR1 KGHSH, CDR2 LQKENI. V was clipped by 1 base and J by 1 base, with 7 bases between them. CDR3 sequence reads: CASSPRRSNTEAFF. The CDR3 coding sequence is TGTGCCAGCTCACCACGGAGGTCGAACACTGAAGCTTTCTTT.

The chain couples TRBV21-1 to TRBJ2-6; the table's D call, TRBD1, was not checked against the DNA. TRBV21-1 is shown as a pseudogene. The CDR3 contains 20 residues. The CDR3 protein is CASSKQDHTPSSSGANVLTF. The CDR3 coding sequence is TGTGCCAGCAGCAAACAGGATCATACCCCCTCAAGCTCTGGGGCCAACGTCCTGACTTTC.

V and J are TRBV10-1 and TRBJ2-5; 11 nucleotides match TRBD2. The CDR3 sequence is 13 residues long. Germline CDR1 WNHNN, CDR2 SYGVQD (reference sequence). V shed 6 bases, J shed 10 bases, and the junction held 7 bases outside the gene matches. The CDR3, as DNA: TGCGCCAGCAGCCCGGGACTAGCGGTGGGCCAGTACTTC. It codes for CASSPGLAVGQYF.

With regard to this clone: At one end, the junction sequence differs from germline, possibly due to a read error. The chain carries TRBV5-6 and TRBJ1-2; 7 bases fit TRBD1. The CDR3 consists of 11 residues. Germline V CDR1 and CDR2: SGHDT, YYEEEE. CDR3 in amino acids: CASSFLGTDSF. CDR3 in DNA: TGTGCCAGCAGCTTTCTGGGGACAGATTCCTTC.

CDR3 sequence: CASSRGGESYEQYF. In nucleotides, the CDR3 is TGTGCCAGCAGCAGGGGGGGAGAGTCCTACGAGCAGTACTTC. The chain has TRBV7-9 and TRBJ2-7; possible D gene TRBD2, 7 bases. Germline CDR1 is SEHNR and CDR2 is FQNEAQ (reference sequence). The CDR3 has 14 amino acids. V was cut by 5 bases and J by 1 base, with 12 bases left in between.

The rearrangement links TRBV5-1 to TRBJ2-2; a weak D match, TRBD2 (6 bases). Germline CDR1 is SGHRS and CDR2 is YFSETQ. CDR3 length: 18 amino acids. Trimming removed 0 bases at V and 4 bases at J, with 19 bases between. DNA of the CDR3: TGCGCCAGCAGCTTGGGTCGGATCGGGGGAGAAGGCACCGGGGAGCTGTTTTTT. As protein: CASSLGRIGGEGTGELFF.

V and J are TRBV5-1 and TRBJ1-2; no clear D. V lost 5 bases to trimming and J lost 0 bases, with 8 bases between them. This CDR3 has 13 amino acids. In germline, CDR1 is SGHRS, CDR2 YFSETQ. DNA of the CDR3: TGCGCCAGCAGTGCGGGGACTAACTATGGCTACACCTTC. Translated, it gives CASSAGTNYGYTF.

A single count supports this clone. The J gene is TRBJ2-7, the V gene TRBV7-9; D not resolved. Germline values: CDR1 SEHNR, CDR2 FQNEAQ (reference sequence). V was pared by 4 bases and J by 6 bases, with 7 bases between. CDR3 length equals 11 residues. DNA of the CDR3: TGTGCCAGCAGCTCCTCCGGCGAGCAGTACTTC. Residues: CASSSSGEQYF.